A single sample gave rise to the 24 T cell receptor beta chains below, sequenced in a study of CD8 T cells in Susac syndrome. The authors reverse transcribed roughly 0.5 to 1 ug RNA with random hexamers. TCRdb called the immunoSEQ multiplex PCR reads again in MiXCR, with one record for every CDR3 protein. The sample shows over 150,000 distinct CDR3 sequences, about 96% of them seen only once. The specimen sequenced was CD4+ T cells from PBMCs. Receptors were obtained from a human donor with multiple sclerosis.

This chain links TRBV5-4 with TRBJ2-1; D unclear. Germline V CDR1 and CDR2: SGHNT, YYREEE (reference sequence). The germline V and J ends were trimmed by 3 bases and 5 bases, with 6 bases remaining between them. This CDR3 is built from 12 residues. This chain's CDR3 is CASSSQNNEQFF. DNA for the CDR3: TGTGCCAGCAGCTCCCAAAACAATGAGCAGTTCTTC.

V gene TRBV6-5 combines with J gene TRBJ1-1; D ambiguous. Germline V gene lookup returns CDR1 MNHEY and CDR2 SVGAGI. The CDR3 covers 13 residues. Trimming took 5 bases from V and 3 from J, leaving 10 bases between them. The CDR3, as DNA: TGTGCCAGCAGTCCCCCAGGACACACTGAAGCTTTCTTT. This translates into CASSPPGHTEAFF.

J is TRBJ2-1 and V is TRBV5-4; D possibly matches TRBD1 or TRBD2 (5 bases each). V lost 2 bases to trimming and J lost 6 bases, with 9 bases between them. CDR1 and CDR2 (germline): SGHNT, YYREEE (reference sequence). The CDR3 is made up of 13 amino acids. The CDR3 loop is CASSLGTRNEQFF. Here the CDR3 DNA reads TGTGCCAGCAGCTTAGGGACCCGCAATGAGCAGTTCTTC.

This chain joins TRBV20-1 and TRBJ1-2; maybe TRBD1 (5 bases). The V end lost 6 bases, the J end lost 2 bases, and 13 bases lay between the germline ends. The germline V gene has CDR1 DFQATT and CDR2 SNEGSKA (reference sequence). The CDR3 covers 13 residues. This CDR3 reads CSAPAGANYGYTF. CDR3 DNA: TGCAGTGCCCCGGCCGGGGCCAACTATGGCTACACCTTC.

This clonotype was found once. The chain carries TRBV18 and TRBJ2-7; no clear D gene. This CDR3 is built from 11 residues. CDR1 KGHSH and CDR2 LQKENI come from the germline V gene. Trimming took off 2 bases at V and 5 bases at J, with 4 bases between the two ends. The CDR3 reads CASSPSHEQYF. The CDR3 DNA follows: TGTGCCAGCTCACCAAGTCACGAGCAGTACTTC.

The table lists this clonotype with a count of one. This CDR3 reads CASSLEDREQPQHF. The CDR3 bases are TGTGCCAGCAGCTTAGAGGACAGGGAGCAGCCCCAGCATTTT. The V call is TRBV7-9, the J call TRBJ1-5; 8 bases fit TRBD1. Germline-derived CDR1 and CDR2 are SEHNR and FQNEAQ (reference sequence). This CDR3 is built from 14 residues. With V trimmed by 1 base and J by 7 bases, 3 bases remained unmatched.

The chain uses TRBV29-1 and TRBJ2-5, with TRBD1 as a possible D gene (6 bases). The germline V and J ends were trimmed by 6 bases and 5 bases, with 13 bases remaining between them. This CDR3 region has 12 residues. The germline V gene has CDR1 SQVTM and CDR2 ANQGSEA. CDR3 nucleotide sequence: TGCAGCGTCGCGGACAGTCGGGAGACCCAGTACTTC. Protein product: CSVADSRETQYF.

This chain uses TRBV6-5 with TRBJ2-3; a possible D gene is TRBD1 (5 bases). CDR3 size: 17 residues. Germline CDR1 reads MNHEY; CDR2 reads SVGAGI. V dropped 5 bases and J dropped 4 bases, with 22 bases sitting between them. CDR3: CASSLQPPLPGPDTQYF. The CDR3 DNA reads TGTGCCAGCAGTCTACAACCCCCTCTTCCAGGGCCAGATACGCAGTATTTT.

CDR3 sequence reads: CASSLRLADTYNEQFF. CDR3 coding DNA: TGTGCCAGCAGCTTACGACTAGCCGATACCTACAATGAGCAGTTCTTC. This chain uses TRBV11-2 with TRBJ2-1, with TRBD2 identical over 7 bases. Trimming at V came to 2 bases and at J to 2 bases, leaving 6 bases not matched to a gene. The CDR3 contains 16 residues. The germline V gene has CDR1 SGHAT and CDR2 FQNNGV.

The V gene is TRBV5-6, the J gene TRBJ2-7; D might be TRBD1 (6 bases). Germline CDR1 reads SGHDT; CDR2 reads YYEEEE. Between the trimmed V and J ends, which lost 5 bases and 2 bases, there was a span of 14 bases. The CDR3 has 14 residues. CDR3: CASRRTALTYEQYF. CDR3 coding DNA: TGTGCCAGCAGAAGGACAGCCCTAACCTACGAGCAGTACTTC.

This clonotype was found once. The chain is built from TRBV5-1 and TRBJ2-1; no definite D call. Germline-derived CDR1 and CDR2 are SGHRS and YFSETQ. There are 11 residues in the CDR3. Trimming removed 2 bases from V and 8 bases from J, with 5 bases in between. CDR3 bases: TGCGCCAGCAGCTTTACCCATGAGCAGTTCTTC. Its translation is CASSFTHEQFF.

The chain uses TRBV9 and TRBJ2-7; D assignment may be TRBD1 or TRBD2 (5 bases each). Germline CDR1 SGDLS, CDR2 YYNGEE. The germline V and J ends were trimmed by 0 bases and 3 bases, with 13 bases remaining between them. CDR3 length: 15 residues. The CDR3 region has the DNA TGTGCCAGCAGCGTAGGACCCGGGACGGACTACGAGCAGTACTTC. Translation: CASSVGPGTDYEQYF. Supplemented by reference TRBV9 and TRBJ2-7, the full variable domain reads DSGVTQTPKHLITATGQRVTLRCSPRSGDLSVYWYQQSLDQGLQFLIQYYNGEERAKGNILERFSAQQFPDLHSELNLSSLELGDSALYFCASSVGPGTDYEQYFGPGTRLTVT.

The rearrangement links TRBV30 to TRBJ2-5, with D possibly being TRBD1 (6 bases). V was trimmed by 0 bases and J by 5 bases, leaving 10 bases between them. Germline CDR1 is GTSNPN and CDR2 is SVGIG (reference sequence). CDR3 size: 13 residues. DNA of the CDR3: TGTGCCTGGAGTGTACACAGGGCTGAGACCCAGTACTTC. Its protein product is CAWSVHRAETQYF.

The chain links TRBV5-4 to TRBJ2-5; D is perhaps TRBD2 (6 bases). Trimming removed 3 bases from V and 2 bases from J, with 14 bases in between. Germline-derived CDR1 and CDR2 are SGHNT and YYREEE (reference sequence). The CDR3 loop spans 15 amino acids. The CDR3 DNA follows: TGTGCCAGCAGCTCAGTCCAGAGCGGGCAAGAGACCCAGTACTTC. Its protein is CASSSVQSGQETQYF.

The gene calls are TRBV15 and TRBJ1-2; D is unresolved. The CDR3 is 15 residues long. V was pared by 5 bases and J by 8 bases, with 21 bases between. CDR1 is LNHNV and CDR2 is YYDKDF in the germline V gene (reference sequence). For the CDR3, the DNA is TGTGCCACCAGCCGCACGCGGGAGTGGGGAAGCGGCTACACCTTC. Protein sequence: CATSRTREWGSGYTF.

J is TRBJ2-1 and V is TRBV20-1, with TRBD2 matching 10 bases. Germline V gene lookup returns CDR1 DFQATT and CDR2 SNEGSKA (reference sequence). The CDR3 runs 15 residues. The V and J ends lost 3 bases and 9 bases, in that order; junction bases with no gene match: 11. The chain's CDR3 is CSARISGGWDSEQFF. DNA for the CDR3: TGCAGTGCTAGGATTAGCGGGGGGTGGGATAGTGAGCAGTTCTTC.

This chain connects TRBV2 to TRBJ1-2; 9 nucleotides align to TRBD1. The CDR3 is 12 residues long. CDR1 SNHLY and CDR2 FYNNEI come from the germline V gene. Losses at the gene ends were 6 bases for V and 8 bases for J; bases not matched to a gene: 4. Here the CDR3 DNA reads TGTGCCAGCAGGAGGACAGGGGCCGGCTACACCTTC. Translating it yields CASRRTGAGYTF. Supplemented by reference TRBV2 and TRBJ1-2, the full variable domain reads EPEVTQTPSHQVTQMGQEVILRCVPISNHLYFYWYRQILGQKVEFLVSFYNNEISEKSEIFDDQFSVERPDGSNFTLKIRSTKLEDSAMYFCASRRTGAGYTFGSGTRLTVV.

The chain uses TRBV5-1 and TRBJ1-1, with D hard to call. The germline V gene has CDR1 SGHRS and CDR2 YFSETQ. V was trimmed by 7 bases and J by 3 bases, leaving 13 bases between them. This CDR3 is built from 13 residues. The CDR3 reads CASSPDGYTEAFF. The CDR3 region has the DNA TGCGCCAGCTCTCCGGACGGATACACTGAAGCTTTCTTT.

CDR3 protein: CASGTGPTSYEQYF. CDR3 nucleotides: TGCGCCAGCGGTACAGGGCCCACTTCCTACGAGCAGTACTTC. The gene calls are TRBV5-1 and TRBJ2-7, with D possibly TRBD1 on 6 matching bases. The germline V gene has CDR1 SGHRS and CDR2 YFSETQ. CDR3 length: 14 residues. V lost 7 bases to trimming and J lost 1 base, with 15 bases between them.

The rearrangement uses TRBV5-1 and TRBJ2-3, with TRBD2 matching 7 bases. This CDR3 is built from 17 residues. V lost 0 bases and J lost 5; bases outside the gene matches: 12. The germline gives CDR1 SGHRS, CDR2 YFSETQ. The DNA for the CDR3 is TGCGCCAGCAGCTTGGCCACTAGCGCCCAGAGGGGAGATACGCAGTATTTT. Translation: CASSLATSAQRGDTQYF.

The chain has TRBV11-1 and TRBJ2-3, with 14 nucleotides matching TRBD2. Germline CDR1 reads SGHAT; CDR2 reads FQDESV (reference sequence). The CDR3 contains 16 residues. J was trimmed by 2 bases and V by 4 bases; bases with no gene match: 2. CDR3 nucleotides: TGTGCCAGCAGCTCGGGACTAGCGGGAGACACAGATACGCAGTATTTT. Protein product: CASSSGLAGDTDTQYF.

The J gene is TRBJ2-5, the V gene TRBV6-6; D ambiguous. CDR3 length: 14 residues. Trimming cost V 4 bases and J 4 bases, with 13 bases left between them. Per germline, CDR1 MNHNY and CDR2 SVGAGI (reference sequence). Written as DNA, the CDR3 is TGTGCCAGCAGTTCTAACGTGCGCGGAGAGACCCAGTACTTC. It specifies CASSSNVRGETQYF.

The CDR3 loop reads CASALRGYEQYF. CDR3 sequence (DNA): TGTGCCAGCGCCCTCCGGGGATACGAGCAGTACTTC. The chain is built from TRBV27 and TRBJ2-7, with D possibly TRBD2 on 5 matching bases. Germline V gene sequence: CDR1 MNHEY, CDR2 SMNVEV (reference sequence). The CDR3 is 12 amino acids. Between the trimmed V and J ends, which lost 8 bases and 4 bases, there was a span of 12 bases.

The rearrangement uses TRBV7-2 and TRBJ2-3; no definite D call. CDR3 size: 12 residues. Germline V gene lookup returns CDR1 SGHTA and CDR2 FQGNSA. The ends were cut back, 2 bases at V and 10 bases at J, with 10 bases in the middle. In DNA form, the CDR3 reads TGTGCCAGCAGCTTACCGGGCGTAGCGCAGTATTTT. Protein sequence: CASSLPGVAQYF.